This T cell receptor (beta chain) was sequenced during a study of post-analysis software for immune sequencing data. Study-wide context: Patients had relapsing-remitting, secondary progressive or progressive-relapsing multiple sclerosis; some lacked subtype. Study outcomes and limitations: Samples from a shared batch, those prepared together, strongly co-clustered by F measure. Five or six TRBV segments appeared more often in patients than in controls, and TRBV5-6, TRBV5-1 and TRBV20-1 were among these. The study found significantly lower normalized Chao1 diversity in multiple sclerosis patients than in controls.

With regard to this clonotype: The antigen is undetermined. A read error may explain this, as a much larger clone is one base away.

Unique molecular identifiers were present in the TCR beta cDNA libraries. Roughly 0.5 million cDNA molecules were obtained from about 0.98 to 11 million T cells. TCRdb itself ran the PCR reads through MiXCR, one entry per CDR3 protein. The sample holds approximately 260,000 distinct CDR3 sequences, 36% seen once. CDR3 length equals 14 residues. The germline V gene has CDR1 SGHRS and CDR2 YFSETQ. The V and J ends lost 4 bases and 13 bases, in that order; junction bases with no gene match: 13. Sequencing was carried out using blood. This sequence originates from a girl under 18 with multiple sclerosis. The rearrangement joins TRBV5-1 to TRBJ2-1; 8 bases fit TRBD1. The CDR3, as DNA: TGCGCCAGCAGCCCTCAGGGGGCGGTTAACATTCAGTTCTTC. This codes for CASSPQGAVNIQFF.